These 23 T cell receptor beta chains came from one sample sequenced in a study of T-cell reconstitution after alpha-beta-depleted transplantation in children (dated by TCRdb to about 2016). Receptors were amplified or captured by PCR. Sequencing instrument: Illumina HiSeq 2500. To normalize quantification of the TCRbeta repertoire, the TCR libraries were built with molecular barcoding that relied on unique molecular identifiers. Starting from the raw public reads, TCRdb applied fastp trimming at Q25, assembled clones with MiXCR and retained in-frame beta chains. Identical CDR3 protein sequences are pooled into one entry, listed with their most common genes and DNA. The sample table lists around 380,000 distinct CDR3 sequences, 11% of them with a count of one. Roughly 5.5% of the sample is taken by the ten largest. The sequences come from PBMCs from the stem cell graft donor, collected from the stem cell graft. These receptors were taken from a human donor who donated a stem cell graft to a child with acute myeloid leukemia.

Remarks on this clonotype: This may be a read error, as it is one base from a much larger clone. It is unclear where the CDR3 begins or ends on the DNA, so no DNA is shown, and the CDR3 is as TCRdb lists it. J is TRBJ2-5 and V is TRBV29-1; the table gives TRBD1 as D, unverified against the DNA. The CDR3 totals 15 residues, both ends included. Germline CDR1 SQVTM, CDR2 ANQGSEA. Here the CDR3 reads CSVAWGTSLPETHYF.

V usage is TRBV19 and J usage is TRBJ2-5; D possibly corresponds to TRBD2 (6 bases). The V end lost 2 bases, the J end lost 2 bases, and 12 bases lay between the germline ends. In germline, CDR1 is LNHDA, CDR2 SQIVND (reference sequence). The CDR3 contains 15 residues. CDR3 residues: CASSIIRLGQETQYF. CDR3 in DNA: TGTGCCAGTAGTATAATCAGACTAGGACAAGAGACCCAGTACTTC.

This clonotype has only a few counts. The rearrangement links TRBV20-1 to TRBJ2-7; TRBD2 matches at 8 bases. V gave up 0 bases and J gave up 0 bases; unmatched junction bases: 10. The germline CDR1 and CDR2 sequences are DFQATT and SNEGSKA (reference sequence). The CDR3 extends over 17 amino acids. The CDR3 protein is CSARDMVAGPSSYEQYV. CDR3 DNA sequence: TGCAGTGCTAGAGATATGGTAGCGGGGCCTTCCTCCTACGAGCAGTACGTC.

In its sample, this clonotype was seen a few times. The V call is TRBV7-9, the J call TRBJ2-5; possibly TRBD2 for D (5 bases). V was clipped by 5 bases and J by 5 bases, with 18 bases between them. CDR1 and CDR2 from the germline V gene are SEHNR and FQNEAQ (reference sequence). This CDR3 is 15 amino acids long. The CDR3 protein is CASSTANSARETQYF. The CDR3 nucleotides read TGTGCCAGCAGCACAGCCAATAGCGCTAGGGAGACCCAGTACTTC.

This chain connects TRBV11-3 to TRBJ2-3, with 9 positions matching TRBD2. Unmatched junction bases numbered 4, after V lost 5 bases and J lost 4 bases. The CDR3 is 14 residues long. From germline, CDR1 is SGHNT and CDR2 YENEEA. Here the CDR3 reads CASSTGTSSDTQYF. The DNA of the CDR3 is TGTGCCAGCAGCACGGGGACTAGCTCAGATACGCAGTATTTT.

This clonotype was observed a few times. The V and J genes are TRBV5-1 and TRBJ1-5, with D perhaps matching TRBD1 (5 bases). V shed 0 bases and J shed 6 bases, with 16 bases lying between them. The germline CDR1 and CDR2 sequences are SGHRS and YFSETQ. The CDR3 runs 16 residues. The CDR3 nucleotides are TGCGCCAGCAGCTTGGATCCTGTCGGGGGGGGTCAGCCCCAGCATTTT. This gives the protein CASSLDPVGGGQPQHF.

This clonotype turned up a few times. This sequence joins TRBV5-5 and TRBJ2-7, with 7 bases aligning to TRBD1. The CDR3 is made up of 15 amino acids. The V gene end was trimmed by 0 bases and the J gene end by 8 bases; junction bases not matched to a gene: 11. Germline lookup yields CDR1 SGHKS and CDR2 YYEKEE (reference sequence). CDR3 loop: CASSLAGTAFKKQYV. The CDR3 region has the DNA TGTGCCAGCAGCTTGGCCGGGACAGCCTTCAAGAAGCAGTACGTC.

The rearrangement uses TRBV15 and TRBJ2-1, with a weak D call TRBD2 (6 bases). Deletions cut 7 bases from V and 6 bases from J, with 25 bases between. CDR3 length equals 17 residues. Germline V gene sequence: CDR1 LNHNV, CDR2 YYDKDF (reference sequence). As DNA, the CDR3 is TGTGCCACCAAAACGAGGAGGGACCAACTGGGGGGCAATGAGCAGTTCTTC. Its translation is CATKTRRDQLGGNEQFF.

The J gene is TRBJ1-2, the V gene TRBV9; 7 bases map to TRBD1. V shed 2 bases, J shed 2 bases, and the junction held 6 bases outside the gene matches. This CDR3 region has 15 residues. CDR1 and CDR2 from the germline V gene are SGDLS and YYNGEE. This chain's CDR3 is CASSVGDSPNYGYTF. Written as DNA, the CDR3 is TGTGCCAGCAGCGTGGGGGACAGTCCCAACTATGGCTACACCTTC.

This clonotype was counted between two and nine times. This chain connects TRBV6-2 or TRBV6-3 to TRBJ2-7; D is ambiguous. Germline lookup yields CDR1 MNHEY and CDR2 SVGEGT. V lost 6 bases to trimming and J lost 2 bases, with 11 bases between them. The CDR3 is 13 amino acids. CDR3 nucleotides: TGTGCCAGCAGGCTAGACAACGCCTACGAGCAGTACTTC. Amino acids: CASRLDNAYEQYF.

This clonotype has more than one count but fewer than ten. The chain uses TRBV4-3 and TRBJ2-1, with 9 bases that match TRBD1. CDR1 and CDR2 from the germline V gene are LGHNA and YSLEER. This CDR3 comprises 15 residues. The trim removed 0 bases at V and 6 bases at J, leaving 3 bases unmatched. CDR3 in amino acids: CASSQDATGGNEQFF. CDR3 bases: TGCGCCAGCAGCCAAGACGCGACAGGGGGCAATGAGCAGTTCTTC.

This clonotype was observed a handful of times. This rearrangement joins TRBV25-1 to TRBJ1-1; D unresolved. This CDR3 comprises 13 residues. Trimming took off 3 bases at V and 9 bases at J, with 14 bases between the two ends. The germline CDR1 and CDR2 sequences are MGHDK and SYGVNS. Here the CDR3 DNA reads TGTGCCAGCAGTGATACCCCCCCTCCAAAAGCTTTCTTT. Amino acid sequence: CASSDTPPPKAFF.

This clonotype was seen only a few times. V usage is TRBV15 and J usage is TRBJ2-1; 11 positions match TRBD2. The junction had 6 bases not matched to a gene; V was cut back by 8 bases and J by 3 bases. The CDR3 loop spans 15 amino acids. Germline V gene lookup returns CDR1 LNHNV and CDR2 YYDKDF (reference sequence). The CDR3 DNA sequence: TGTGCCACCGCTAGCGGGGGGCCTATCTACAATGAGCAGTTCTTC. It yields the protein CATASGGPIYNEQFF. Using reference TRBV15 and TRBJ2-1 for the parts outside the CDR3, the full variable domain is DAMVIQNPRYQVTQFGKPVTLSCSQTLNHNVMYWYQQKSSQAPKLLFHYYDKDFNNEADTPDNFQSRRPNTSFCFLDIRSPGLGDTAMYLCATASGGPIYNEQFFGPGTRLTVL.

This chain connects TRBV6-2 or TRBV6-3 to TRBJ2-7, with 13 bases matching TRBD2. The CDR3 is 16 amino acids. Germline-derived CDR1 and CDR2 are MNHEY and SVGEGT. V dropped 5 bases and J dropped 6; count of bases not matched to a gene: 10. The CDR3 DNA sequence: TGTGCCAGCAGTCCCCGGACTAGCGGGAGCGTAGGCGAGCAGTACTTC. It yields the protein CASSPRTSGSVGEQYF.

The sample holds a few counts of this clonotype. CDR3 sequence: CASSLRPGETDTQYF. The DNA of the CDR3 is TGCGCCAGCAGCTTGCGCCCAGGGGAAACAGATACGCAGTATTTT. This chain connects TRBV5-1 to TRBJ2-3; weak D call: TRBD1 (6 bases). Germline values: CDR1 SGHRS, CDR2 YFSETQ. This CDR3 has 15 residues. V gave up 1 base and J gave up 3 bases, with 12 bases separating them. Supplemented by reference TRBV5-1 and TRBJ2-3, the full variable domain reads KAGVTQTPRYLIKTRGQQVTLSCSPISGHRSVSWYQQTPGQGLQFLFEYFSETQRNKGNFPGRFSGRQFSNSRSEMNVSTLELGDSALYLCASSLRPGETDTQYFGPGTRLTVL.

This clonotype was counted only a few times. CDR3 sequence reads: CASSLDTGAGGRAFF. The CDR3 DNA reads TGCGCCAGCAGCTTGGATACGGGGGCCGGGGGGCGAGCTTTCTTT. The chain employs TRBV5-1 and TRBJ1-1; the D gene is possibly TRBD1 (6 bases). Per the germline V gene, CDR1 is SGHRS and CDR2 is YFSETQ. The CDR3 has 15 residues. V dropped 0 bases and J dropped 10 bases, with 19 bases sitting between them.

In DNA, the CDR3 is TGTGCCAGCAGTGGAGCGGGGGGGCCGGGTACGCAGTATTTT. This gives the protein CASSGAGGPGTQYF. The chain combines TRBV25-1 with TRBJ2-3; 10 nucleotides match TRBD2. This CDR3 has 14 amino acids. Trimming cost V 4 bases and J 8 bases; bases outside gene matches: 6. Germline loops: CDR1 MGHDK, CDR2 SYGVNS.

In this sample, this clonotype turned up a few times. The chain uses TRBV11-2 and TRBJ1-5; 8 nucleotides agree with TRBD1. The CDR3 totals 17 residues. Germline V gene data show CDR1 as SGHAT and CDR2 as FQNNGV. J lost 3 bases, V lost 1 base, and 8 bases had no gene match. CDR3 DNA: TGTGCCAGCAGCTTAGCCCCGGACAGGGCGGACAATCAGCCCCAGCATTTT. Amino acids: CASSLAPDRADNQPQHF.

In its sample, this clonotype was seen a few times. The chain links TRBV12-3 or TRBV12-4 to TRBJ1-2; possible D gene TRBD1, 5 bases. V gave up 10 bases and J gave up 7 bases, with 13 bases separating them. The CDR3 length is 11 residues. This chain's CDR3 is CATGRGGGYTF. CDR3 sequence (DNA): TGTGCCACCGGCCGGGGGGGTGGCTACACCTTC.

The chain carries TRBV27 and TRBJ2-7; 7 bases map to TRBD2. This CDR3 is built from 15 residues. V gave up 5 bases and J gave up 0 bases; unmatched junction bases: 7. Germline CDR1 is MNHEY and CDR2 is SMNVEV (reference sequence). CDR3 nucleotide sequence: TGTGCCAGCAGTCACCGGCGGGGGAGCTCCTACGAGCAGTACGTC. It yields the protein CASSHRRGSSYEQYV.

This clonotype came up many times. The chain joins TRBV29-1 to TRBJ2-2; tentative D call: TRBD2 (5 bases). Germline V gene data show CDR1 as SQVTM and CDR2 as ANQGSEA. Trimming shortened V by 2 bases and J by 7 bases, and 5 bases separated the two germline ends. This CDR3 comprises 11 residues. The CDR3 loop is CSVETSGELFF. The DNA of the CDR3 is TGCAGCGTTGAAACTAGCGGGGAGCTGTTTTTT.

The CDR3 DNA reads TGTGCCAGCAGTTATGAGACTAGCGTTGCTGAGCAGTTCTTC. Translation: CASSYETSVAEQFF. The J gene is TRBJ2-1, the V gene TRBV6-5; 8 bases agree with TRBD2. The J segment lost 9 bases and the V segment lost 3 bases, leaving 7 bases of the junction unmatched. CDR3 length: 14 amino acids. Germline V gene sequence: CDR1 MNHEY, CDR2 SVGAGI.

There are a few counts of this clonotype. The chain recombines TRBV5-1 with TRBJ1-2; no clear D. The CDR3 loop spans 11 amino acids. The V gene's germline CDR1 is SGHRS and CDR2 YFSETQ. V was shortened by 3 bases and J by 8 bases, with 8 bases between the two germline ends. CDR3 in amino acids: CASSSYGGYTF. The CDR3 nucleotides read TGCGCCAGCAGCTCATATGGCGGCTACACCTTC.